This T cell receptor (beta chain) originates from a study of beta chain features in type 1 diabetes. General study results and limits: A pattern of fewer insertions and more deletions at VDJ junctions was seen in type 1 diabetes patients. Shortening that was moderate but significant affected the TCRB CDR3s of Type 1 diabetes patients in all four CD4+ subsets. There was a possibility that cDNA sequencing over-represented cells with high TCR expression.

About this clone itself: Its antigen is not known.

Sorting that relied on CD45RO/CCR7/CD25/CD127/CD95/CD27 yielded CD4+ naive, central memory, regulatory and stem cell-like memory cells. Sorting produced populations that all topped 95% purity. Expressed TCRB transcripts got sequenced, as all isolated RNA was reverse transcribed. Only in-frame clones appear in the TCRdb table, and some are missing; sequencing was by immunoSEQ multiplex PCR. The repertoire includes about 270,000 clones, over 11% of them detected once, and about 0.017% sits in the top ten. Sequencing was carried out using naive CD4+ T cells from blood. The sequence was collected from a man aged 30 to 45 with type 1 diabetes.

DNA of the CDR3: TGTGCCAGTACTCAGATCCATACAGGGGCCAACGTCCTGACTTTC. This gives the protein CASTQIHTGANVLTF. The chain is built from TRBV19 and TRBJ2-6; D remains unclear. Germline loops: CDR1 LNHDA, CDR2 SQIVND (reference sequence). The ends were cut back, 7 bases at V and 4 bases at J, with 14 bases in the middle. The CDR3 is made up of 15 amino acids.